These 18 T cell receptor beta chains were all obtained from the same sample, sequenced in a study of T cell responses to AZD1222 COVID-19 vaccine (dated by TCRdb to about 2021). The sample's time point label is to be understood as: baseline before first vaccination. Preparation of the library involved the immunoSEQ multiplex PCR assay. In TCRdb, the immuneACCESS table is reduced to in-frame sequences with V and J assigned. These tables do not hold every clone; where another copy was compared, an unresolved V gene accounts for under half, and the others remain unexplained. This sample comprises about 90,000 clones, over 75% of them detected only once. The leading ten clones occupy approximately 5.5% of the sample. The specimen comprised peripheral blood, sampled on day 0 of AZD1222 vaccination. Receptors were obtained from an adult in good health.

This clone appeared once. This rearrangement joins TRBV28 to TRBJ2-7; possibly TRBD1 for D (6 bases). Germline V gene lookup returns CDR1 MDHEN and CDR2 SYDVKM. There are 15 residues in the CDR3. The V end lost 2 bases, the J end lost 3 bases, and 14 bases lay between the germline ends. The CDR3 nucleotides read TGTGCCAGCAGTTTACCGGGCAGGGGCGGCTACGAGCAGTACTTC. Translated: CASSLPGRGGYEQYF.

This chain connects TRBV7-9 to TRBJ2-7; 9 bases agree with TRBD1. The V gene's germline CDR1 is SEHNR and CDR2 FQNEAQ (reference sequence). Trimming took 5 bases from V and 2 from J; bases not matched to a gene: 1. The CDR3 extends over 13 amino acids. The CDR3 nucleotides read TGTGCCAGCAGCCGGACAGGGGCCTACGAGCAGTACTTC. As protein: CASSRTGAYEQYF.

The chain recombines TRBV5-4 with TRBJ1-1; D gene unclear. This CDR3 contains 14 residues. Germline CDR1 and CDR2: SGHNT and YYREEE (reference sequence). Trimming pared 0 bases from V and 4 bases from J, leaving 10 bases between. CDR3 residues: CASSLDNSVTEAFF. The CDR3 DNA reads TGTGCCAGCAGCTTGGACAACAGTGTCACTGAAGCTTTCTTT.

The rearrangement uses TRBV27 and TRBJ2-1; 9 bases line up with TRBD1. The CDR3 covers 16 residues. Germline CDR1 is MNHEY and CDR2 is SMNVEV (reference sequence). The trim removed 5 bases at V and 9 bases at J, leaving 14 bases unmatched. The DNA for the CDR3 is TGTGCCAGCAGTCTAGCCCCCCCGGGACAGGGATCTGAGCAGTTCTTC. It specifies CASSLAPPGQGSEQFF.

In its sample, this clone was seen once. V is TRBV19 and J is TRBJ1-3, with D uncertain. Germline CDR1 and CDR2: LNHDA and SQIVND (reference sequence). CDR3 length: 17 residues. Between the trimmed V and J ends, which lost 2 bases and 0 bases, there was a span of 14 bases. The CDR3 region has the DNA TGTGCCAGTAGTATAACGTCAACCATACTCTCTGGAAACACCATATATTTT. As protein: CASSITSTILSGNTIYF. The whole variable domain, remainder taken from reference TRBV19 and TRBJ1-3, is DGGITQSPKYLFRKEGQNVTLSCEQNLNHDAMYWYRQDPGQGLRLIYYSQIVNDFQKGDIAEGYSVSREKKESFPLTVTSAQKNPTAFYLCASSITSTILSGNTIYFGEGSWLTVV.

There are a few counts of this clone. The V call is TRBV19, the J call TRBJ2-1, with TRBD1 as a possible D gene (6 bases). Trimming left V 7 bases short and J 4 bases short, with 17 bases between. The CDR3 covers 15 residues. Looked up from germline, CDR1 is LNHDA and CDR2 is SQIVND (reference sequence). The CDR3 loop reads CASTLDRSSYNEQFF. DNA for the CDR3: TGTGCCAGTACCCTCGACAGGAGCTCTTACAATGAGCAGTTCTTC.

The chain employs TRBV4-1 and TRBJ1-6; D gene uncertain. The length of the CDR3 is 18 residues. V dropped 0 bases and J dropped 0 bases, with 12 bases sitting between them. The V gene's germline CDR1 is MGHRA and CDR2 YSYEKL. In DNA form, the CDR3 reads TGCGCCAGCAGCCAAGATGGGCTCGTGAGCTCCTATAATTCACCCCTCCACTTT. Protein: CASSQDGLVSSYNSPLHF.

The rearrangement links TRBV9 to TRBJ2-2; D remains unclear. Germline-derived CDR1 and CDR2 are SGDLS and YYNGEE. This CDR3 comprises 15 residues. Trimming pared 2 bases from V and 1 base from J, leaving 9 bases between. Written as DNA, the CDR3 is TGTGCCAGCAGCGTGCGGCAGGTGAACACCGGGGAGCTGTTTTTT. It encodes CASSVRQVNTGELFF.

The chain combines TRBV5-1 with TRBJ1-1; TRBD1 matches 11 bases. Germline-derived CDR1 and CDR2 are SGHRS and YFSETQ. V shed 4 bases, J shed 3 bases, and the junction held 11 bases outside the gene matches. This CDR3 is 17 amino acids long. The CDR3 DNA is TGCGCCAGCAGCCCAAGGACAGGGGGCATTGGGGACACTGAAGCTTTCTTT. It yields the protein CASSPRTGGIGDTEAFF.

The chain recombines TRBV19 with TRBJ2-7, with TRBD1 matching over 7 bases. V lost 4 bases, J lost 0 bases, and 6 bases stayed unmatched. This CDR3 has 15 amino acids. CDR1 and CDR2 from the germline V gene are LNHDA and SQIVND (reference sequence). In DNA, the CDR3 is TGTGCCAGTAGTACTAAAACAGGGGCCTCCTACGAGCAGTACTTC. It specifies CASSTKTGASYEQYF. The entire variable domain, with the rest obtained from reference TRBV19 and TRBJ2-7, is as follows: DGGITQSPKYLFRKEGQNVTLSCEQNLNHDAMYWYRQDPGQGLRLIYYSQIVNDFQKGDIAEGYSVSREKKESFPLTVTSAQKNPTAFYLCASSTKTGASYEQYFGPGTRLTVT.

The CDR3 region has the DNA TGTGCCAGCAGCCTCCCAGGGGGAGGGCCTGGCAATGAGCAGTTCTTC. This sequence encodes CASSLPGGGPGNEQFF. The V call is TRBV7-8, the J call TRBJ2-1; D is possibly TRBD1 or TRBD2 (7 bases each). The CDR3 extends over 16 amino acids. The V and J ends lost 5 bases and 6 bases respectively, with 20 bases between them. Germline CDR1 reads SGHVS; CDR2 reads FQNEAQ.

V gene TRBV6-1 combines with J gene TRBJ1-5; the D is unclear. This CDR3 comprises 13 residues. Germline CDR1 and CDR2: MNHNS and SASEGT. V was pared by 3 bases and J by 0 bases, with 3 bases between. For the CDR3, the DNA is TGTGCCAGCAGTGACGGTAGCAATCAGCCCCAGCATTTT. This codes for CASSDGSNQPQHF.

The J gene is TRBJ2-7, the V gene TRBV30; TRBD2 matches 9 bases. CDR3 length equals 13 residues. J lost 3 bases, V lost 5 bases, and 5 bases had no gene match. The germline CDR1 and CDR2 sequences are GTSNPN and SVGIG (reference sequence). The CDR3: CAWGIAGVYEQYF. In nucleotides, the CDR3 is TGTGCCTGGGGAATAGCGGGAGTCTACGAGCAGTACTTC.

The J gene is TRBJ2-1, the V gene TRBV5-1, with 7 bases aligning to TRBD2. The CDR3 runs 15 residues. Trimming took 0 bases from V and 2 from J; bases not matched to a gene: 2. Germline CDR1 SGHRS, CDR2 YFSETQ. CDR3 residues: CASSLAGLAYNEQFF. The DNA for the CDR3 is TGCGCCAGCAGCTTGGCTGGACTAGCCTACAATGAGCAGTTCTTC.

The V and J genes are TRBV9 and TRBJ2-1; 9 bases are a match to TRBD2. The length of the CDR3 is 17 residues. With 2 bases clipped from V and 10 bases from J, the junction kept 16 bases outside the gene matches. Germline V gene sequence: CDR1 SGDLS, CDR2 YYNGEE. The CDR3 is CASSVGTAAGGSKEQFF. The CDR3 nucleotides read TGTGCCAGCAGCGTGGGCACCGCCGCGGGAGGGTCGAAAGAGCAGTTCTTC.

This clone was seen only once. This rearrangement joins TRBV30 to TRBJ2-2, with 7 nucleotides matching TRBD2. This CDR3 is 13 amino acids long. Germline V gene lookup returns CDR1 GTSNPN and CDR2 SVGIG (reference sequence). Losses at the gene ends were 3 bases for V and 5 bases for J; bases not matched to a gene: 3. CDR3 DNA sequence: TGTGCCTGGAGATTGGGGGGGACCGGGGAGCTGTTTTTT. Amino acid sequence: CAWRLGGTGELFF.

The chain employs TRBV27 and TRBJ2-7; D unclear. The CDR3 sequence is 14 residues long. The germline V and J ends were trimmed by 2 bases and 1 base, with 9 bases remaining between them. CDR1 is MNHEY, CDR2 SMNVEV, per germline (reference sequence). The CDR3 protein is CASSLASWSYEQYF. The CDR3 region has the DNA TGTGCCAGCAGTTTAGCCAGTTGGTCCTACGAGCAGTACTTC.

The CDR3 protein is CASSLDGQSNSPLHF. CDR3 DNA sequence: TGTGCCAGCAGCCTCGACGGGCAATCTAATTCACCCCTCCACTTT. The rearrangement links TRBV7-8 to TRBJ1-6; D unclear. Between the trimmed V and J ends, which lost 5 bases and 6 bases, there was a span of 14 bases. This CDR3 comprises 15 residues. From germline, CDR1 is SGHVS and CDR2 FQNEAQ.